This T cell receptor (beta chain) was sequenced in a study of T cells in Graves' hyperthyroidism and ophthalmopathy (dated by TCRdb to between 2018 and 2021). The study in broad terms: Peripheral blood samples were taken at the time of initial diagnosis, prior to any treatment. To identify distinguishing TCR V-J signatures, a discovery cohort of around 100 patients was used, comprising roughly 45 with Graves' ophthalmopathy and around 57 with stable Graves' hyperthyroidism. Prospective prediction of ophthalmopathy was tested in an independent validation cohort consisting of fewer than 20 hyperthyroidism patients and approximately 16 patients who later progressed to ophthalmopathy. The approximately 100 discovery patients were randomly divided into training and test sets at a 7:3 ratio. In about 6 Graves' hyperthyroidism patients, the study also compared T-cell repertoires from thyroid tissue with T-cell repertoires from blood. Once sampling was done, hyperthyroidism patients were given methimazole at a starting dose of 30 mg daily, whereas ophthalmopathy patients were given high-dose intravenous methylprednisolone. The paper reports TCR Vbeta CDR3 sequencing of some 140 peripheral blood samples: 40 or so ophthalmopathy, about 75 hyperthyroidism and approximately 17 progressor patients. Overall study results and their limits: In validation, the model predicted progression to ophthalmopathy with about 71% sensitivity and 72% to 85% specificity, a median of 6.5 months before onset. Blood samples also contained most of the expanded thyroid clonotypes (frequency above 0.001), which suggests that blood repertoires may reflect thyroid immune responses. Sample size was not statistically predetermined, and blinding of investigators to group allocation was not performed. In cross-validation, a model built on a 13 V-J signature told ophthalmopathy apart from stable hyperthyroidism with just under 90% sensitivity and around 84% specificity, and in testing the same model reached 80%/75%.

V lost 5 bases and J lost 6 bases; the stretch between them is 19 bases long. Counted from cysteine to phenylalanine, this CDR3 has 14 amino acids. Only the CDR3 portion is preserved as DNA: 42 bases, with reading frame beginning at the first base. The germline V gene encodes CDR1 DFQATT and CDR2 SNEGSKA (reference sequence). This clonotype was recorded many times. There is no known antigen for this receptor. Base quality data are lacking; no much larger clone is found one base away. The TCR beta CDR3 regions were amplified from the RNA transcripts. A first-round RT-PCR of the TCR CDR3 used the HTBI primer set with the Qiagen OneStep RT-PCR kit. Libraries were constructed in a second round of multiplex PCR, after which size selection and purification were carried out. Sequencing of the libraries was done on an Illumina HiSeq2000 using paired-end 100 bp reads. The source study handled its data this way. SOAPnuke was used to process the raw data, with reads discarded if the reads contained adapters or uncalled bases, had a mean Phred below 15, or lacked an exact constant-primer or identifier match. COPE v1.2.5 was used to merge the high-quality paired reads, and each unique nucleotide sequence was defined as a clonotype. MiTCR v1.1 was used to align the clonotypes against IMGT TRBV, TRBD and TRBJ reference segments. Analysis was restricted to V-J combinations with a frequency above 0.0001, which covered 99.2% of repertoires. The TCS score was defined as the ratio of F50 (clonal expansion) to E x V (chaos), calculated using BLOSUM62-based TCRdist between CDR3 peptides within each V-J. Welch's t-statistics and random forest reduced 500 to 650 V-J features to about 13, which were used in a naive Bayes classifier (R e1071). TCRdb passed the public sequencing reads through fastp at Q25 and MiXCR, retaining productive beta sequences. CDR3 protein duplicates are merged, each entry listing the most common genes and DNA. These V and J calls originate from TCRdb's pipeline instead of the authors' own analysis. The sample records 400,000 to 550,000 distinct CDR3 sequences, approximately 14% of which are singletons. Around a sixth of the sample is held by the ten biggest clonotypes.

Stable Graves' hyperthyroidism was defined as the absence of progression to ophthalmopathy over 18 months of follow-up. Hyperthyroidism patients were newly diagnosed, had a disease duration of under 2 months, and were aged 18 to 65 years. Patients with uncontrolled infections, other autoimmune diseases, pregnancy or lactation were excluded. Diagnoses were based on clinical symptoms, serum thyroxine and TRAb, thyroid ultrasound and orbital computed tomography. Ficoll-Paque density gradient centrifugation was used to isolate PBMCs from approximately 10 ml of fresh peripheral blood. Total RNA was extracted with Trizol reagent, and quality was checked on an Agilent 2100 Bioanalyzer.

This sequence originates from a woman in her late teens or twenties with Graves' hyperthyroidism. The sample comprised blood. The chain is made from TRBV20-1 and TRBJ1-2, with TRBD1 tentatively as D gene (5 bases match). The DNA sequence is given as TGCAGTGCTCCCCACGTGGCAGGGAGGGATGGCTACACCTTC. Translated, it reads CSAPHVAGRDGYTF.